This TCR beta chain stems from a study of identical twins. In the case of this clonotype: Its antigen is unknown.

General study findings and limits: Cross-sectional statistical analysis was relied on for the conclusions, without the same donors being followed. The models systematically underestimated how much out-of-frame TCR alpha was shared in monozygotic twins. Among out-of-frame alpha sequences shared by twins, low generation probability occurred in excess.

This CDR3 comprises 11 residues. V was pared by 4 bases and J by 8 bases, with 11 bases between. CDR1 and CDR2 from the germline V gene are SQVTM and ANQGSEA. A universal primer site was created by template switching, with the cDNA bearing unique molecular identifiers. TCRdb used MiXCR to reprocess the 5' RACE reads, holding one entry per CDR3 protein. The table has 510,000 or so distinct CDR3 sequences, roughly 15% seen once. A further study also used this sample, focusing on yellow fever vaccine responses in identical twins.

The clonotype comes from a woman between 18 and 29 years old in good health. The gene calls are TRBV29-1 and TRBJ1-2; D not certain. Material: CD4+ T cells sorted from blood. CDR3 bases: TGCAGCGTTGTGGGAAGTAGGGGCTACACCTTC. It translates to CSVVGSRGYTF.